Described below is a single TCR beta chain sequence and its context. Its cognate antigen is unknown. The data were obtained in a study of T cell responses to AZD1222 COVID-19 vaccine. Study context: Pooled samples include second doses given at about 4 or 12 weeks. General study points: Baseline seropositives among AZD1222 recipients totaled only five to seven. Among the donors, most were white British and more were female, and clonal diversity was possibly underestimated. The CD4 TCRs associated with vaccination extended across spike and predominated at 160-218 and 743-854.

TCRdb keeps only in-frame clones here, not all; method: immunoSEQ multiplex PCR. Among some 150,000 clones, 93% were seen once, and the ten largest hold under 6.5%. The V gene's germline CDR1 is SGDLS and CDR2 YYNGEE. There are 16 residues in the CDR3. V gave up 5 bases and J gave up 0 bases, with 15 bases separating them. The clonotype was recovered from an adult in good health. The chain is built from TRBV9 and TRBJ1-3, with a weak D call TRBD1 (6 bases). This specimen was peripheral blood, taken on day 0 of AZD1222 vaccination. In DNA form, the CDR3 reads TGTGCCAGCAGTCGACAGGTTTCAGACTCTGGAAACACCATATATTTT. The encoded protein is CASSRQVSDSGNTIYF.